This T cell receptor (beta chain) stems from a study of T cell changes during pregnancy in multiple sclerosis. Germline V lookup: CDR1 MGHDK, CDR2 SYGVNS. This CDR3 has 15 residues. J gave up 5 bases and V 4 bases, and 7 bases lay outside the gene matches. Repertoires were generated with immunoSEQ multiplex PCR, while TCRdb's copy carries only in-frame clones and drops some. The data show more than 85,000 clones, with 94% seen just once and more than 1.5% held by the top ten. This chain joins TRBV25-1 and TRBJ1-1; 10 positions match TRBD1. The sequence derives from a female donor in good health, enrolled as a control in a pregnancy study. The sequencing used peripheral blood, collected after pregnancy. The CDR3 protein is CASSGAGQGWTEAFF. In DNA form, the CDR3 reads TGTGCCAGCAGTGGGGCGGGACAGGGGTGGACTGAAGCTTTCTTT.